These T cell receptor beta chains were read from a single sample in a study of blood T cell repertoires in COVID-19. The assay was immunoSEQ multiplex PCR, and TCRdb's table has in-frame clones only and misses some. The sample contains around 310,000 clones, 89% of which appear only once. The sequenced sample consisted of PBMCs or T cells enriched from blood (not recorded which). These receptors originate from a woman in her thirties who had recovered from COVID-19. CDR3s include the opening cysteine and the closing phenylalanine or tryptophan.

TRBV19	14	CASSMSGWTGELFF
TRBV28	16	CASSPWDRGRDTEAFF
TRBV7-2	16	CASSSSPSGPSYEQYF
TRBV29-1	15	CSVEGVRGRENIQYF
TRBV18	15	CASSSIAGASYEQYF
TRBV2	12	CASRGTGGEQYF
TRBV27	13	CASSVTFQETQYF
TRBV19	13	CASSPHGSYEQYF
TRBV28	16	CASSILSEVLAYEQYF
TRBV19	14	CASSPDHRHYGYTF
TRBV3-1/TRBV3-2	13	CASRGGDNQPQHF
TRBV4-1	14	CASSQVPVTYEQYF
TRBV19	13	CASSILTGRGKYF
TRBV2	13	CASKGLIGGELFF
TRBV20-1	11	CSAQWNTEAFF
TRBV5-6	12	CASSSGGYTQYF
TRBV14	17	CASSQDRGTNSGNTIYF
TRBV18	16	CASSPFSGQPNEKLFF
TRBV15	15	CATSRGQGMNTEAFF
TRBV30	13	CAWSTGTLETQYF
TRBV6-5	15	CASSPMGSVPDTQYF
TRBV2	15	CASRRQGALYTEAFF
TRBV7-9	15	CASSLVTSGWYEQYF
TRBV27	15	CASIPGVQETGELFF
TRBV9	16	CASSPPIAGGRETQYF
TRBV6-5	14	CASSLTGITQPQHF
TRBV13	15	CASSLWRALGYGYTF
TRBV28	18	CASSLWAGTSGRTDTQYF
TRBV10-3	18	CAISEPPVYRLVVDEQFF
TRBV7-2	16	CASSQQTGTGHYEQYF
TRBV5-1	17	CASSGGTSGISYNEQFF
TRBV5-4	16	CASSLAGQGVGETQYF
TRBV29-1	17	CSVEAVSIREAEYGYTF
TRBV29-1	12	CSVGQGNQPQHF
TRBV27	14	CASSFSGRGTEAFF
TRBV11-2	15	CASSPTWRGPTEAFF
TRBV7-2	16	CASSRQTGASGNTIYF
TRBV30	13	CAFYRGRYYGYTF
TRBV19	15	CASSIYRGPDEKLFF
TRBV28	17	CASSLIRSGGRAETQYF
TRBV21-1	16	CASSTYRGARAYEQYF